This T cell receptor beta chain was captured by sequencing in a study of metastatic and nonmetastatic thyroid tumors. MiXCR reprocessed the PCR reads for TCRdb. The repertoire holds about 16,000 clones, with 30% to 40% as singletons. Among the patients, none had received any treatment before thyroid surgery. This CDR3 has 16 amino acids. Trimming shortened V by 7 bases and J by 4 bases, and 19 bases separated the two germline ends. Germline CDR1 MNHNS, CDR2 SASEGT. Broader study findings: Malignant tumors reportedly showed significantly higher TCR beta diversity than benign nodules in both blood and tumor.

This clone was observed a handful of times. Its antigen is not identified. The receptor was derived from a female donor with papillary thyroid cancer or a benign thyroid nodule (not recorded which). Some clones in this sample may be carry-over from other donors' samples. The material sequenced was tumor tissue. This chain joins TRBV6-1 and TRBJ2-2, with D possibly TRBD2 on 6 matching bases. The CDR3 DNA follows: TGTGCCAGCACCAGAGAGGCTAGCGAGGGCACCGGGGAGCTGTTTTTT. Its translation: CASTREASEGTGELFF.